The 23 T cell receptor beta chains presented below share a single source sample, sequenced in a study of blood T cell repertoires in COVID-19. Using immunoSEQ multiplex PCR, the repertoire was profiled, and TCRdb retains in-frame clones only, with some absent. The sample has roughly 290,000 clones, more than 75% seen once; the top ten hold 7.8%. Sequences were obtained from peripheral blood. All receptors come from a woman between 50 and 59 years old who had recovered from COVID-19.

The chain has TRBV5-5 and TRBJ1-1; D gene uncertain. V was clipped by 2 bases and J by 11 bases, with 19 bases between them. The CDR3 has 14 amino acids. Germline V gene data show CDR1 as SGHKS and CDR2 as YYEKEE (reference sequence). The CDR3: CASSLGFGGRAAFF. In nucleotides, the CDR3 is TGTGCCAGCAGCTTAGGTTTCGGAGGGAGGGCCGCTTTCTTT.

This rearrangement joins TRBV19 to TRBJ2-3, with 7 bases that match TRBD1. CDR1 is LNHDA and CDR2 is SQIVND in the germline V gene (reference sequence). Trimming cost V 5 bases and J 3 bases; bases outside gene matches: 8. The CDR3 totals 15 residues. The DNA of the CDR3 is TGTGCCAGTAGTCTACGGGACAGCTGGACAGATACGCAGTATTTT. Translated: CASSLRDSWTDTQYF.

The V gene is TRBV27, the J gene TRBJ2-3; TRBD2 aligns across 10 bases. The CDR3 is made up of 15 amino acids. Germline V CDR1 and CDR2: MNHEY, SMNVEV (reference sequence). Germline trimming cut 7 bases from V and 2 bases from J; bases unmatched to any gene: 6. CDR3 loop: CASTLSGGVTDTQYF. For the CDR3, the DNA is TGTGCCAGCACATTAAGCGGGGGGGTCACAGATACGCAGTATTTT.

CDR3: CASSFKAGTYEQYF. In DNA form, the CDR3 reads TGTGCCAGCAGCTTTAAAGCGGGGACGTACGAGCAGTACTTC. The chain uses TRBV5-4 and TRBJ2-7, with 7 bases fitting TRBD2. The V gene end was trimmed by 2 bases and the J gene end by 4 bases; junction bases not matched to a gene: 6. This CDR3 has 14 residues. Germline V gives CDR1 SGHNT, CDR2 YYREEE (reference sequence). Based on the CDR3 plus reference TRBV5-4 and TRBJ2-7, the full variable domain is ETGVTQSPTHLIKTRGQQVTLRCSSQSGHNTVSWYQQALGQGPQFIFQYYREEENGRGNFPPRFSGLQFPNYSSELNVNALELDDSALYLCASSFKAGTYEQYFGPGTRLTVT.

V usage is TRBV2 and J usage is TRBJ1-5; tentative D call: TRBD1 (6 bases). The CDR3 is 14 amino acids. V lost 8 bases to trimming and J lost 0 bases, with 11 bases between them. From germline, CDR1 is SNHLY and CDR2 FYNNEI. Written as DNA, the CDR3 is TGTGCCAGCCAGGGGCTCTATAGCAATCAGCCCCAGCATTTT. Its protein product is CASQGLYSNQPQHF.

A few counts support this clone. V is TRBV28 and J is TRBJ1-1; 8 positions match TRBD1. Trimming cost V 10 bases and J 10 bases; bases outside gene matches: 8. CDR3 length: 11 amino acids. The germline V gene has CDR1 MDHEN and CDR2 SYDVKM. In DNA, the CDR3 is TGTGCCATCCTAGTGACAGGGGTAGCTTTCTTT. Its translation is CAILVTGVAFF.

The V gene is TRBV5-4, the J gene TRBJ2-2, with 7 bases fitting TRBD2. CDR1 is SGHNT and CDR2 is YYREEE in the germline V gene (reference sequence). V lost 4 bases and J lost 3; bases outside the gene matches: 6. The CDR3 is 15 residues long. CDR3 DNA: TGTGCCAGCAGCCCGGGGGGTACTCACACCGGGGAGCTGTTTTTT. It translates to CASSPGGTHTGELFF.

The chain employs TRBV7-3 and TRBJ2-5; 10 bases map to TRBD2. V lost 3 bases and J lost 1; bases outside the gene matches: 11. CDR1 is SGHTA, CDR2 FQGTGA, per germline. There are 18 residues in the CDR3. In DNA form, the CDR3 reads TGTGCCAGCAGCTTTTTACTAGCGGGAAAACAGGGCCAAGAGACCCAGTACTTC. Protein sequence: CASSFLLAGKQGQETQYF.

This clone was observed a handful of times. The junction departs from germline at one end; a sequencing error may be responsible. This chain uses TRBV7-9 with TRBJ2-2; 7 nucleotides line up with TRBD2. CDR1 SEHNR and CDR2 FQNEAQ come from the germline V gene (reference sequence). The length of the CDR3 is 15 residues. The CDR3, as DNA: TGTGCCAGCAGCTTAGCGGGAGGGAACCCCGGGGAGCTGTTTTTT. This codes for CASSLAGGNPGELFF. Drawing the rest from reference TRBV7-9 and TRBJ2-2, the complete variable domain is DTGVSQNPRHKITKRGQNVTFRCDPISEHNRLYWYRQTLGQGPEFLTYFQNEAQLEKSRLLSDRFSAERPKGSFSTLEIQRTEQGDSAMYLCASSLAGGNPGELFFGEGSRLTVL.

The rearrangement joins TRBV30 to TRBJ2-5, with 9 bases aligning to TRBD2. The length of the CDR3 is 12 residues. V lost 8 bases and J lost 6; bases outside the gene matches: 7. CDR1 and CDR2 from the germline V gene are GTSNPN and SVGIG (reference sequence). The CDR3 nucleotides are TGTGCCAGGCGGGAGGGGGGGAAGACCCAGTACTTC. Amino acid sequence: CARREGGKTQYF.

The J gene is TRBJ1-6, the V gene TRBV12-2; whether TRBD1, the table's D call, matches the DNA was not checked. TRBV12-2 is shown as a pseudogene. This CDR3 is built from 19 residues. For the CDR3, the DNA is TGTGCAAGTCGCCCTCAGTCCCATACAGGGTACCATAATAATTCACCCCTCCACTTT. Its protein is CASRPQSHTGYHNNSPLHF.

This chain connects TRBV6-5 to TRBJ1-5; D is unresolved. The CDR3 length is 13 residues. The V end lost 3 bases, the J end lost 9 bases, and 12 bases lay between the germline ends. CDR1 and CDR2 from the germline V gene are MNHEY and SVGAGI. The DNA for the CDR3 is TGTGCCAGCAGTTATGACACCTCGAGGCCCCAGCATTTT. It codes for CASSYDTSRPQHF.

V gene TRBV10-3 combines with J gene TRBJ2-1, with 8 bases lining up with TRBD2. The CDR3 is 19 amino acids. V was clipped by 4 bases and J by 4 bases; unmatched bases: 18. CDR1 is ENHRY, CDR2 SYGVKD, per germline. CDR3 DNA: TGTGCCATCAGTGGATCTGCTTTAGGGCTTAGCGGGAATTACAATGAGCAGTTCTTC. Protein: CAISGSALGLSGNYNEQFF.

Notes on this clone: Germline is not matched at one junction end, which may reflect a read error. The chain employs TRBV20-1 and TRBJ1-1, with a weak D call TRBD1 (5 bases). CDR1 is DFQATT, CDR2 SNEGSKA, per germline (reference sequence). The CDR3 runs to 11 residues. The DNA of the CDR3 is TGCAGTGCTAGAGATACTGGGGGGTTGCTCTTT. Its translation is CSARDTGGLLF.

In its sample, this clone was seen once. The chain has TRBV9 and TRBJ2-1; D possibly corresponds to TRBD1 (5 bases). V was trimmed by 0 bases and J by 8 bases, leaving 12 bases between them. The CDR3 runs 14 residues. Germline V gives CDR1 SGDLS, CDR2 YYNGEE. The CDR3 DNA reads as TGTGCCAGCAGCGTAGCCAGGGCCGACGATGAGCAGTTCTTC. This gives the protein CASSVARADDEQFF. Full variable domain (rest looked up from reference TRBV9 and TRBJ2-1): DSGVTQTPKHLITATGQRVTLRCSPRSGDLSVYWYQQSLDQGLQFLIQYYNGEERAKGNILERFSAQQFPDLHSELNLSSLELGDSALYFCASSVARADDEQFFGPGTRLTVL.

The chain links TRBV27 to TRBJ2-1, with TRBD2 identical over 11 bases. Germline values: CDR1 MNHEY, CDR2 SMNVEV (reference sequence). Germline trimming cut 5 bases from V and 7 bases from J; bases unmatched to any gene: 1. The length of the CDR3 is 13 residues. CDR3 amino acids: CASSRTSGNEQFF. CDR3 DNA: TGTGCCAGCAGTCGGACTAGCGGGAATGAGCAGTTCTTC.

The chain is built from TRBV6-2 or TRBV6-3 and TRBJ2-7; 8 bases line up with TRBD2. The CDR3 extends over 15 amino acids. CDR1 and CDR2 (germline): MNHEY, SVGEGT. V shed 7 bases and J 2 bases; nucleotides not matched to a gene: 10. The CDR3 sequence: CASNPQDGRAYEQYF. The CDR3 nucleotides are TGTGCCAGCAACCCCCAGGACGGGAGGGCCTACGAGCAGTACTTC.

The chain couples TRBV30 to TRBJ1-4; 7 bases line up with TRBD1. CDR1 GTSNPN and CDR2 SVGIG come from the germline V gene (reference sequence). J was trimmed by 10 bases and V by 0 bases; bases with no gene match: 8. This CDR3 has 14 amino acids. The CDR3 loop is CAWSVGTAVGKLFF. CDR3 nucleotide sequence: TGTGCCTGGAGTGTTGGGACAGCGGTGGGAAAACTGTTTTTT. The complete variable domain, with remaining parts taken from reference TRBV30 and TRBJ1-4, reads SQTIHQWPATLVQPVGSPLSLECTVEGTSNPNLYWYRQAAGRGLQLLFYSVGIGQISSEVPQNLSASRPQDRQFILSSKKLLLSDSGFYLCAWSVGTAVGKLFFGSGTQLSVL.

This chain uses TRBV7-9 with TRBJ1-2; TRBD1 matches at 9 bases. The trim removed 6 bases at V and 6 bases at J, leaving 8 bases unmatched. CDR1 is SEHNR, CDR2 FQNEAQ, per germline (reference sequence). The CDR3 is 14 amino acids. This CDR3 reads CASSYRGLLDGYTF. The CDR3 DNA reads as TGTGCCAGCAGTTACAGGGGGCTGTTGGATGGCTACACCTTC.

The chain couples TRBV6-5 to TRBJ1-5; unclear D gene. CDR1 and CDR2 from the germline V gene are MNHEY and SVGAGI. The CDR3 has 16 amino acids. The V end was cut by 4 bases, the J end by 6 bases, with 19 bases between. The CDR3 sequence: CASSSSGERSTQPQHF. CDR3 nucleotides: TGTGCCAGCAGTTCGTCCGGTGAGAGGTCGACTCAGCCCCAGCATTTT.

The rearrangement links TRBV7-2 to TRBJ2-1, with TRBD1 matching 10 bases. The CDR3 is 12 residues long. Germline assignment: CDR1 SGHTA and CDR2 FQGNSA. After removal of 4 bases from V and 15 bases from J, the junction contained 6 bases not matched to a gene. The CDR3 DNA reads as TGTGCCAGCAGCTACCTCCGGGACAGGGGGTTCTTC. Encoded protein: CASSYLRDRGFF.

The gene calls are TRBV19 and TRBJ2-7; the match to TRBD1 covers 10 bases. This CDR3 has 14 amino acids. V shed 6 bases and J 4 bases; nucleotides not matched to a gene: 6. Germline V gene data show CDR1 as LNHDA and CDR2 as SQIVND (reference sequence). CDR3 region: CASSQDRGGYEQYF. DNA of the CDR3: TGTGCCAGTAGCCAGGACAGGGGGGGTTACGAGCAGTACTTC.

The genes are TRBV2 and TRBJ2-1; maybe TRBD2 (5 bases). The ends were cut back, 7 bases at V and 3 bases at J, with 22 bases in the middle. In germline, CDR1 is SNHLY, CDR2 FYNNEI. CDR3 size: 17 residues. DNA for the CDR3: TGTGCCAGCATACAGTCAAGCGGAGGTCCTTTCTACAATGAGCAGTTCTTC. Translated, it gives CASIQSSGGPFYNEQFF.